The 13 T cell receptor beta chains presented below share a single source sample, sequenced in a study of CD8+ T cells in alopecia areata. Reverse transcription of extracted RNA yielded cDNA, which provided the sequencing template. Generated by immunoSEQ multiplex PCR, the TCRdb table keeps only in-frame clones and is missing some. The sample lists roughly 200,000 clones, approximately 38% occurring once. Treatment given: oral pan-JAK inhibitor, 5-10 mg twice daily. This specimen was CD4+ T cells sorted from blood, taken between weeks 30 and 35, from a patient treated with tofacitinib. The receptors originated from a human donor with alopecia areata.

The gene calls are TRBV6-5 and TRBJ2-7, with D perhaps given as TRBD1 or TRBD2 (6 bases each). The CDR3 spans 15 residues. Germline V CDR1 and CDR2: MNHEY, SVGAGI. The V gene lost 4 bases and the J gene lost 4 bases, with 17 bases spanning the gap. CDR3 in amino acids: CASSSPRGGGYEQYF. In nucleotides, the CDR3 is TGTGCCAGCAGTTCCCCACGCGGAGGGGGTTACGAGCAGTACTTC.

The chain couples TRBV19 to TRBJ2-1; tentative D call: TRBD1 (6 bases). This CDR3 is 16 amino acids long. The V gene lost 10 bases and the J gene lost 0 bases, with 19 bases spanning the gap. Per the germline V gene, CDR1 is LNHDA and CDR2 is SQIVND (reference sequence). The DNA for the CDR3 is TGTGCCACCACAACAGGGTGGGCTAGCTCCTACAATGAGCAGTTCTTC. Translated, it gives CATTTGWASSYNEQFF.

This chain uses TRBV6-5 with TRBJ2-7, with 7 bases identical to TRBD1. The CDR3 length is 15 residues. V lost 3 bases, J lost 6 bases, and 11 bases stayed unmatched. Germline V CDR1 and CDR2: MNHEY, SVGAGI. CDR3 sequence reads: CASSYQVDRVGEQYF. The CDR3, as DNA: TGTGCCAGCAGTTATCAGGTCGACAGGGTCGGCGAGCAGTACTTC.

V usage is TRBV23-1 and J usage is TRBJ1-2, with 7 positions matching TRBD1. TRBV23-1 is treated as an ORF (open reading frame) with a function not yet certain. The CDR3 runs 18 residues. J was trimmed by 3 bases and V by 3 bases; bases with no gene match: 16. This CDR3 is CASSQPLKKRDRDYGYTF. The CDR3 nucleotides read TGCGCCAGCAGTCAGCCATTAAAAAAGCGGGACAGAGACTATGGCTACACCTTC.

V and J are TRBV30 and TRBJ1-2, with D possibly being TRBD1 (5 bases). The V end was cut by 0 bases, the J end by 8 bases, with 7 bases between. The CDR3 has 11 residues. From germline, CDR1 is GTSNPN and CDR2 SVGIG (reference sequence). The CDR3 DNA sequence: TGTGCCTGGAGTGTACAGGAAGGCTACACCTTC. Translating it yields CAWSVQEGYTF. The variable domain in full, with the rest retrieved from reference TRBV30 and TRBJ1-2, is SQTIHQWPATLVQPVGSPLSLECTVEGTSNPNLYWYRQAAGRGLQLLFYSVGIGQISSEVPQNLSASRPQDRQFILSSKKLLLSDSGFYLCAWSVQEGYTFGSGTRLTVV.

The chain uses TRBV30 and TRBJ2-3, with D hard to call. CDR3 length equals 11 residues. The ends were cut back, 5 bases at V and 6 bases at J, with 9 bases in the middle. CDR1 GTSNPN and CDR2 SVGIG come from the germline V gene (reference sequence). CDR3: CAWARTDTQYF. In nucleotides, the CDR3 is TGTGCCTGGGCTAGGACGGATACGCAGTATTTT. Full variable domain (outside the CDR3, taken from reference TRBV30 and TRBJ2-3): SQTIHQWPATLVQPVGSPLSLECTVEGTSNPNLYWYRQAAGRGLQLLFYSVGIGQISSEVPQNLSASRPQDRQFILSSKKLLLSDSGFYLCAWARTDTQYFGPGTRLTVL.

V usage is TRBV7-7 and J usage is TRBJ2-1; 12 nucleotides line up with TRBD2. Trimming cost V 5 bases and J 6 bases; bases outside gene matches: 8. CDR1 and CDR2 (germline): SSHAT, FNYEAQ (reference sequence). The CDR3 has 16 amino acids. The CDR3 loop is CASSPTGTSGLNEQFF. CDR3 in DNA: TGTGCCAGCAGCCCCACCGGGACTAGCGGGCTCAATGAGCAGTTCTTC.

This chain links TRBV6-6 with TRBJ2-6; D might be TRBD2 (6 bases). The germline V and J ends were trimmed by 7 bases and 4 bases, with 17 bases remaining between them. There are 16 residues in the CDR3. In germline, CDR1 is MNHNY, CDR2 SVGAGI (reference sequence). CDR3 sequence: CASNSGGQPGANVLTF. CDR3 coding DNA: TGTGCCAGCAATTCCGGGGGTCAGCCAGGGGCCAACGTCCTGACTTTC.

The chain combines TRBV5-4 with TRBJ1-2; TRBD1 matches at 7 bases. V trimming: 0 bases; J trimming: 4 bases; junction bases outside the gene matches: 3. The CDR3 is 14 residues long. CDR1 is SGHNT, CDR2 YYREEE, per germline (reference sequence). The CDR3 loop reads CASSLEQGFYGYTF. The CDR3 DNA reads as TGTGCCAGCAGCTTGGAACAGGGGTTCTATGGCTACACCTTC.

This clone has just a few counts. The CDR3 sequence is CASSEGTGAYEQYF. CDR3 in DNA: TGTGCCAGCAGTGAGGGGACAGGGGCCTACGAGCAGTACTTC. The chain carries TRBV2 and TRBJ2-7; TRBD1 aligns across 10 bases. The CDR3 is 14 amino acids. Germline trimming cut 3 bases from V and 2 bases from J; bases unmatched to any gene: 1. From germline, CDR1 is SNHLY and CDR2 FYNNEI.

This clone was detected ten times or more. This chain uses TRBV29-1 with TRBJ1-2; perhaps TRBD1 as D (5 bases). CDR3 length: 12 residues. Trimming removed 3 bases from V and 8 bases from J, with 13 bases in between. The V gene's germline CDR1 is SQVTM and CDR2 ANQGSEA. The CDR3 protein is CSVDQGLWGYTF. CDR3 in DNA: TGCAGCGTTGATCAGGGCCTCTGGGGCTACACCTTC.

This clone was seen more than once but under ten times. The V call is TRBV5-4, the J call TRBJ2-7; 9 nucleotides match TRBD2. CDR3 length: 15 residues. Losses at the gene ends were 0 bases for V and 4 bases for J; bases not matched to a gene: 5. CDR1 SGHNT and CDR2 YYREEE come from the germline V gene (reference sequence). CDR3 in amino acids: CASSLGLAGRYEQYF. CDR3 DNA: TGTGCCAGCAGCTTGGGGCTAGCGGGGAGGTACGAGCAGTACTTC. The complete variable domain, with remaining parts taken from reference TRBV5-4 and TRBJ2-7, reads ETGVTQSPTHLIKTRGQQVTLRCSSQSGHNTVSWYQQALGQGPQFIFQYYREEENGRGNFPPRFSGLQFPNYSSELNVNALELDDSALYLCASSLGLAGRYEQYFGPGTRLTVT.

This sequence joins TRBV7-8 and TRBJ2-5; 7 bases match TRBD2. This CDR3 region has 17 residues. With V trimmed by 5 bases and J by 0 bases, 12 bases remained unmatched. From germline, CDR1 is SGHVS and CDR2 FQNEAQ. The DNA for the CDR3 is TGTGCCAGCAGCAAAGGTGTTTCTAGCGGTAACCAAGAGACCCAGTACTTC. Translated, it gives CASSKGVSSGNQETQYF.